These 19 T cell receptor beta chains were sequenced from one sample in a study of CD8 T cells in Susac syndrome. The RNA, about 0.5 to 1 ug, was put through reverse transcription using random hexamers. In TCRdb, the immunoSEQ multiplex PCR reads were re-called with MiXCR into one record per CDR3 protein. This table holds some 100,000 distinct CDR3 sequences, around 96% found once. The sample taken for sequencing was CD8+ T cells from PBMCs. The receptors originated from a human donor with Susac syndrome.

This clonotype has just one count. This chain links TRBV15 with TRBJ1-1; D is perhaps TRBD1 (5 bases). Per germline, CDR1 LNHNV and CDR2 YYDKDF (reference sequence). The ends were cut back, 8 bases at V and 0 bases at J, with 10 bases in the middle. The CDR3 is 13 amino acids. The CDR3 DNA reads TGTGCCACCCAGGGTGAGGTGAACACTGAAGCTTTCTTT. This sequence encodes CATQGEVNTEAFF. Complete variable domain (other parts from reference TRBV15 and TRBJ1-1): DAMVIQNPRYQVTQFGKPVTLSCSQTLNHNVMYWYQQKSSQAPKLLFHYYDKDFNNEADTPDNFQSRRPNTSFCFLDIRSPGLGDTAMYLCATQGEVNTEAFFGQGTRLTVV.

The gene calls are TRBV29-1 and TRBJ1-2; possibly TRBD1 for D (6 bases). CDR3 length: 13 residues. The V and J ends lost 6 bases and 3 bases respectively, with 14 bases between them. Per the germline V gene, CDR1 is SQVTM and CDR2 is ANQGSEA. CDR3 region: CSVASGHDYGYTF. The CDR3 DNA reads as TGCAGCGTCGCCTCGGGACACGACTATGGCTACACCTTC.

This chain uses TRBV7-2 with TRBJ2-2, with TRBD1 identical over 10 bases. CDR3 size: 15 residues. CDR1 is SGHTA and CDR2 is FQGNSA in the germline V gene. After removal of 5 bases from V and 6 bases from J, the junction contained 6 bases not matched to a gene. CDR3 region: CASSRTGGSPGELFF. DNA for the CDR3: TGTGCCAGCAGCCGGACAGGGGGGAGTCCCGGGGAGCTGTTTTTT. The full variable domain, with the rest looked up from reference TRBV7-2 and TRBJ2-2, is GAGVSQSPSNKVTEKGKDVELRCDPISGHTALYWYRQSLGQGLEFLIYFQGNSAPDKSGLPSDRFSAERTGGSVSTLTIQRTQQEDSAVYLCASSRTGGSPGELFFGEGSRLTVL.

The gene calls are TRBV29-1 and TRBJ2-1; 9 nucleotides agree with TRBD2. The ends lost 1 base at V and 7 bases at J; junction bases unmatched: 2. The CDR3 is made up of 13 amino acids. Germline V CDR1 and CDR2: SQVTM, ANQGSEA. CDR3: CSVEGGGDNEQFF. Written as DNA, the CDR3 is TGCAGCGTTGAAGGCGGGGGGGATAATGAGCAGTTCTTC.

This clonotype was found once. V is TRBV6-5 and J is TRBJ1-1; TRBD1 might be the D (5 bases). CDR3 length equals 15 residues. Trimming shortened V by 3 bases and J by 0 bases, and 11 bases separated the two germline ends. Germline V gene lookup returns CDR1 MNHEY and CDR2 SVGAGI. The DNA for the CDR3 is TGTGCCAGCAGTTATTTGGGGGAGGTGAACACTGAAGCTTTCTTT. Translation gives CASSYLGEVNTEAFF.

The chain employs TRBV4-1 and TRBJ2-7; D is uncertain. Germline V gene sequence: CDR1 MGHRA, CDR2 YSYEKL. Trimming took 3 bases from V and 6 from J, leaving 15 bases between them. The CDR3 covers 14 residues. The CDR3 DNA follows: TGCGCCAGCAGCCATATCGACCGTGGAAGCGAGCAGTACTTC. This translates into CASSHIDRGSEQYF.

The rearrangement joins TRBV29-1 to TRBJ2-1; 10 nucleotides line up with TRBD2. This CDR3 comprises 13 residues. Trimming at V came to 7 bases and at J to 9 bases, leaving 9 bases not matched to a gene. Germline CDR1 reads SQVTM; CDR2 reads ANQGSEA. CDR3 protein: CSAAGTSVREQFF. The CDR3 nucleotides are TGCAGCGCCGCCGGGACTAGCGTCCGTGAGCAGTTCTTC.

This chain connects TRBV12-3 or TRBV12-4 to TRBJ2-1, with 7 nucleotides matching TRBD2. This CDR3 contains 13 residues. V was pared by 5 bases and J by 9 bases, with 7 bases of the junction left unmatched. The CDR3 sequence: CASSPLTGGEQFF. In DNA form, the CDR3 reads TGTGCCAGCAGTCCCTTGACGGGGGGTGAGCAGTTCTTC.

The CDR3 bases are TGCAGTGCTATCGGGACAGGTAGTAGGCAAGAGACCCAGTACTTC. Protein product: CSAIGTGSRQETQYF. The chain joins TRBV20-1 to TRBJ2-5, with 8 bases that match TRBD1. The CDR3 covers 15 residues. Germline V gives CDR1 DFQATT, CDR2 SNEGSKA (reference sequence). V gave up 4 bases and J gave up 2 bases; unmatched junction bases: 9.

The J gene is TRBJ1-2, the V gene TRBV10-2; D possibly corresponds to TRBD1 (5 bases). Germline CDR1 is WSHSY and CDR2 is SAAADI. The V gene lost 10 bases and the J gene lost 1 base, with 10 bases spanning the gap. The CDR3 totals 12 residues. As DNA, the CDR3 is TGCGCCACTTCGACAGATAACTATGGCTACACCTTC. Translation: CATSTDNYGYTF.

The chain employs TRBV20-1 and TRBJ2-1, with D perhaps assigned TRBD1 or TRBD2 (5 bases each). The CDR3 is 14 amino acids. V gave up 5 bases and J gave up 2 bases, with 13 bases separating them. Per the germline V gene, CDR1 is DFQATT and CDR2 is SNEGSKA (reference sequence). CDR3 DNA: TGCAGTGCTGGGGACGGACGCGCCTACAATGAGCAGTTCTTC. Protein sequence: CSAGDGRAYNEQFF.

The chain employs TRBV29-1 and TRBJ1-5, with 7 positions matching TRBD1. The CDR3 runs to 13 residues. CDR1 and CDR2 (germline): SQVTM, ANQGSEA. Losses at the gene ends were 6 bases for V and 2 bases for J; bases not matched to a gene: 4. The CDR3 is CSVLTGGNQPQHF. The CDR3 bases are TGCAGCGTCCTCACAGGGGGCAATCAGCCCCAGCATTTT.

J is TRBJ2-5 and V is TRBV6-5; TRBD2 matches 10 bases. V shed 8 bases, J shed 0 bases, and the junction held 6 bases outside the gene matches. Germline CDR1 is MNHEY and CDR2 is SVGAGI. The CDR3 is made up of 15 amino acids. CDR3 in amino acids: CASSSAGGDQETQYF. As DNA, the CDR3 is TGTGCCAGCTCTTCAGCGGGGGGGGACCAAGAGACCCAGTACTTC.

The CDR3 sequence: CASIPRAIIDGYTF. CDR3 sequence (DNA): TGTGCCAGCATCCCCCGAGCTATCATTGATGGCTACACCTTC. The V gene is TRBV7-9, the J gene TRBJ1-2; unclear D gene. V lost 7 bases and J lost 6, with 18 bases in between. This CDR3 region has 14 residues. Germline V CDR1 and CDR2: SEHNR, FQNEAQ (reference sequence). The entire variable domain, with the rest obtained from reference TRBV7-9 and TRBJ1-2, is as follows: DTGVSQNPRHKITKRGQNVTFRCDPISEHNRLYWYRQTLGQGPEFLTYFQNEAQLEKSRLLSDRFSAERPKGSFSTLEIQRTEQGDSAMYLCASIPRAIIDGYTFGSGTRLTVV.

The rearrangement joins TRBV12-5 to TRBJ1-1, with no clear D. The CDR3 contains 14 residues. CDR1 LGHNT and CDR2 FRNRAP come from the germline V gene. V lost 7 bases, J lost 1 base, and 13 bases lay in between. The CDR3 is CASADLSPNTEAFF. The CDR3 DNA reads TGTGCTAGTGCCGACCTGAGCCCGAACACTGAAGCTTTCTTT.

V is TRBV2 and J is TRBJ2-5; the D is unclear. Trimming took 10 bases from V and 2 from J, leaving 11 bases between them. The length of the CDR3 is 12 residues. Germline V gene sequence: CDR1 SNHLY, CDR2 FYNNEI. The CDR3 sequence is CATESPQETQYF. The CDR3 DNA sequence: TGTGCCACCGAATCCCCGCAAGAGACCCAGTACTTC.

The chain is built from TRBV11-2 and TRBJ1-1, with D unresolved. The germline V gene has CDR1 SGHAT and CDR2 FQNNGV. There are 11 residues in the CDR3. V was clipped by 6 bases and J by 8 bases, with 10 bases between them. CDR3 sequence (DNA): TGTGCCAGCAGTCCGATAAGAGAAGCTTTCTTT. This translates into CASSPIREAFF.

The rearrangement uses TRBV29-1 and TRBJ2-1; D may match TRBD1 or TRBD2 (5 bases each). Germline lookup yields CDR1 SQVTM and CDR2 ANQGSEA. This CDR3 has 11 amino acids. V lost 4 bases to trimming and J lost 9 bases, with 10 bases between them. CDR3 amino acids: CSVGDGSEQFF. The CDR3 region has the DNA TGCAGCGTTGGGGACGGAAGTGAGCAGTTCTTC.

The V call is TRBV25-1, the J call TRBJ2-7; D is ambiguous. Trimming left V 6 bases short and J 0 bases short, with 9 bases between. The CDR3 spans 13 residues. Germline-derived CDR1 and CDR2 are MGHDK and SYGVNS. DNA of the CDR3: TGTGCCAGCAGAGGACGGAGCTCCTACGAGCAGTACTTC. Its protein is CASRGRSSYEQYF.